This T cell receptor (beta chain) appears in the sequencing data of a study of shared clonotypes between healthy human individuals. General observations from the study: Among donors, clonotype sharing was expected to be affected by sequencing depth.

Method: immunoSEQ multiplex PCR; TCRdb's copy keeps in-frame clones and lacks some. This sample has 2 million or so clones, with approximately 94% found just once. Positively selected for CCR7, the CD45RO-negative cells used as naive CD8 cells excluded terminally differentiated effector memory CD45RA+ cells. Comments on this clone: Its antigen remains unidentified.

Per the germline V gene, CDR1 is MDHEN and CDR2 is SYDVKM. Trimming cost V 3 bases and J 6 bases, with 14 bases left between them. This CDR3 region has 14 residues. Sequenced sample: naive CD8+ T cells sorted from blood. The clonotype comes from a young man in good health. The genes are TRBV28 and TRBJ1-1; D is possibly TRBD1 (6 bases). CDR3 coding DNA: TGTGCCAGCAGTTTCACGGACAGTTCGGCTGAAGCTTTCTTT. It yields the protein CASSFTDSSAEAFF.